This T cell receptor beta chain is drawn from a study of a mutant IDH1 vaccine in newly diagnosed glioma. On this clone: The target antigen is unknown.

The CDR3 contains 14 residues. The V and J ends lost 8 bases and 3 bases respectively, with 16 bases between them. Per the germline V gene, CDR1 is SNHLY and CDR2 is FYNNEI. Documented time point: week 11, during vaccination. It was 300 ug of mutant IDH1 20-mer peptide that made up each vaccine dose, given with topical imiquimod. Clones were sequenced by immunoSEQ multiplex PCR, and TCRdb holds only the in-frame ones, with some missing. The table has 35,000 or so clones, 75% to 85% seen once. The V call is TRBV2, the J call TRBJ1-1; D may be TRBD1 (5 bases). Sequencing used peripheral blood mononuclear cells (PBMCs), obtained from a glioma patient whose treatment included an IDH1 peptide vaccine. The source is a woman aged 30 to 39 with glioma. Some clones in this sample may be carry-over from other donors' samples. The DNA for the CDR3 is TGTGCCAGCGACGTGGGGCCTGGGGACACTGAAGCTTTCTTT. Amino acid sequence: CASDVGPGDTEAFF.